These T cell receptor beta chains were read from a single sample in a study of identical twins. One entry per CDR3 protein results from TCRdb running MiXCR on the 5' RACE reads. The sample carries about 810,000 distinct CDR3 sequences, over 9% recorded once. The same sample was also used in a study of yellow fever vaccine responses in identical twins.

Sequencing was performed on PBMCs. The receptors stem from a woman aged 18-29 years in good health. Each CDR3 is given without its conserved first and last residue.

j_gene | v_gene | CDR3aa
TRBJ2-3 | TRBV4-1 | ASSQDEPVRTDTQY
TRBJ2-1 | TRBV7-8 | ASSSPRSPFPTDEQF
TRBJ2-4 | TRBV27 | ASSSGNIQY
TRBJ1-1 | TRBV28 | ASSLKNEAF
TRBJ1-1 | TRBV5-6 | ASSPGVETEAF
TRBJ2-1 | TRBV18 | ASSPLAGIYNEQF
TRBJ2-5 | TRBV28 | ASSPSGREGFGTQY
TRBJ1-2 | TRBV7-9 | ASSPAGIYYGYT
TRBJ2-3 | TRBV4-2 | ASSQDPADRGRTDTQY
TRBJ1-2 | TRBV12-3/TRBV12-4 | ASSSQGTGGYT
TRBJ2-1 | TRBV4-1 | ASSQAQTSGRGEQF